This passage covers 10 T cell receptor beta chains from one sample sequenced in a study of CD4 T cells in relation to SARS-CoV-2 and coronaviruses (dated by TCRdb to about 2021). CD4+ T cells from unexposed donors were collected before the COVID-19 pandemic (2011-2018). The method behind the library was the immunoSEQ multiplex PCR assay. What TCRdb holds here is the immuneACCESS table cut down to in-frame rearrangements. Part of the clones is not present; checked against another copy, under half of the missing clones reflect an unresolved V gene, and the others are unexplained. Counted in this sample were about 55,000 clones; 80% to 90% of them appeared once. Of the sample, 1.4% is held by the ten largest clones. The sequenced sample consisted of memory CD4+ T cells from PBMCs. The cell subset or site label for this specimen denotes: memory (non-naive) CD4+ T cells. The receptors derive from a human donor in good health.

V and J are TRBV10-2 and TRBJ2-7; D gene unclear. Germline V lookup: CDR1 WSHSY, CDR2 SAAADI. CDR3 length: 13 residues. Trimming cost V 3 bases and J 5 bases, with 11 bases left between them. CDR3 DNA: TGCGCCAGCAGTGACCCATCTATCCACGAGCAGTACTTC. Translating gives CASSDPSIHEQYF.

The chain links TRBV10-2 to TRBJ1-1; D is possibly TRBD1 (5 bases). Germline-derived CDR1 and CDR2 are WSHSY and SAAADI. V was clipped by 3 bases and J by 0 bases, with 14 bases between them. There are 16 residues in the CDR3. The CDR3, as DNA: TGCGCCAGCAGTGATGGCGGATGGGGCATGAACACTGAAGCTTTCTTT. Protein sequence: CASSDGGWGMNTEAFF.

This clone showed up just a few times. The V and J genes are TRBV3-1 (or the pseudogene TRBV3-2) and TRBJ1-3; 9 positions match TRBD1. Germline assignment: CDR1 LGHDT and CDR2 YNNKEL (reference sequence). The CDR3 has 15 residues. Unmatched junction bases numbered 10, after V lost 8 bases and J lost 5 bases. CDR3 protein: CASSTGTGLRNTIYF. CDR3 sequence (DNA): TGTGCCAGCTCTACCGGGACAGGGCTTCGAAACACCATATATTTT.

This clone was counted once. The gene calls are TRBV5-1 and TRBJ2-2; 10 bases are a match to TRBD2. CDR3 size: 16 residues. Trimming cost V 1 base and J 6 bases; bases outside gene matches: 6. Germline CDR1 and CDR2: SGHRS and YFSETQ. The CDR3 loop reads CASSLSSGRGSGELFF. The CDR3 DNA follows: TGCGCCAGCAGCTTGTCCAGCGGGAGGGGGTCCGGGGAGCTGTTTTTT.

V usage is TRBV10-1 and J usage is TRBJ1-5, with D unresolved. The ends were cut back, 2 bases at V and 0 bases at J, with 5 bases in the middle. This CDR3 contains 14 residues. The germline gives CDR1 WNHNN, CDR2 SYGVQD (reference sequence). The CDR3 is CASSETGSNQPQHF. The DNA of the CDR3 is TGCGCCAGCAGTGAGACCGGTAGCAATCAGCCCCAGCATTTT.

This chain connects TRBV19 to TRBJ1-2; a possible D gene is TRBD1 (6 bases). V lost 8 bases, J lost 7 bases, and 26 bases lay in between. Germline loops: CDR1 LNHDA, CDR2 SQIVND (reference sequence). The CDR3 contains 16 residues. CDR3 nucleotides: TGTGCCAGTGGCCGATCGTCCTTGGAGGGGGAACCTGGCTACACCTTC. Its protein product is CASGRSSLEGEPGYTF.

This clone was counted once. The CDR3: CASSLKSLRAGANVLTF. The CDR3 DNA reads TGTGCCAGCAGCTTGAAGTCCCTGCGCGCTGGGGCCAACGTCCTGACTTTC. The chain carries TRBV5-6 and TRBJ2-6; D remains ambiguous. Between the trimmed V and J ends, which lost 1 base and 2 bases, there was a span of 13 bases. Per germline, CDR1 SGHDT and CDR2 YYEEEE. The length of the CDR3 is 17 residues.

V gene TRBV11-2 combines with J gene TRBJ2-1; weak D call: TRBD1 (6 bases). CDR1 is SGHAT and CDR2 is FQNNGV in the germline V gene. This CDR3 has 15 residues. V shed 1 base and J shed 3 bases, with 10 bases lying between them. CDR3 nucleotides: TGTGCCAGCAGCTTAGGAGTACAGGGCTACAATGAGCAGTTCTTC. It codes for CASSLGVQGYNEQFF.

The genes are TRBV5-1 and TRBJ2-3; TRBD1 might be the D (6 bases). The ends were cut back, 5 bases at V and 6 bases at J, with 19 bases in the middle. The CDR3 is 15 amino acids. Germline CDR1 is SGHRS and CDR2 is YFSETQ. CDR3 protein: CASREQGQGGDTQYF. CDR3 nucleotides: TGCGCCAGCAGGGAACAGGGTCAGGGCGGGGATACGCAGTATTTT.

V is TRBV6-5 and J is TRBJ2-1; TRBD2 aligns across 10 bases. Germline CDR1 reads MNHEY; CDR2 reads SVGAGI. The CDR3 runs to 15 residues. Trimming took 5 bases from V and 5 from J; bases not matched to a gene: 6. DNA for the CDR3: TGTGCCAGCAGTCTAGATAGCGGGAGGAACAATGAGCAGTTCTTC. Its translation is CASSLDSGRNNEQFF.